Each of the 21 T cell receptor beta chains below was sequenced from the same sample in a study of Graves' ophthalmopathy and Graves' hyperthyroidism. Scientists amplified the TCR beta CDR3 regions from RNA transcripts. An initial RT-PCR round employing HTBI primers preceded a second-round multiplex PCR. TCRdb itself ran the multiplex PCR reads through MiXCR, one entry per CDR3 protein. In the table there are hundreds of thousands of distinct CDR3 sequences, about 20% of which are singletons. The material sequenced was peripheral blood. Receptor source: a woman in her late teens or twenties with stable Graves' hyperthyroidism. Some clones in this sample may be carry-over from other donors' samples.

This clonotype has at least ten counts. The chain joins TRBV19 to TRBJ1-2; 10 bases are shared with TRBD1. Trimming cost V 7 bases and J 7 bases; bases outside gene matches: 3. Germline CDR1 reads LNHDA; CDR2 reads SQIVND (reference sequence). This CDR3 is built from 12 residues. The CDR3 loop is CASIDRGLGYTF. CDR3 DNA sequence: TGTGCCAGTATCGACAGGGGGCTTGGCTACACCTTC. The entire variable domain, with the rest obtained from reference TRBV19 and TRBJ1-2, is as follows: DGGITQSPKYLFRKEGQNVTLSCEQNLNHDAMYWYRQDPGQGLRLIYYSQIVNDFQKGDIAEGYSVSREKKESFPLTVTSAQKNPTAFYLCASIDRGLGYTFGSGTRLTVV.

The table lists this clonotype with many counts. The CDR3 sequence is CASRGSWAQETQYF. CDR3 DNA sequence: TGTGCCAGCAGAGGGAGTTGGGCCCAAGAGACCCAGTACTTC. The chain joins TRBV6-1 to TRBJ2-5; tentative D call: TRBD2 (5 bases). The CDR3 totals 14 residues. Between the trimmed V and J ends, which lost 6 bases and 1 base, there was a span of 12 bases. CDR1 MNHNS and CDR2 SASEGT come from the germline V gene.

The chain couples TRBV6-2 or TRBV6-3 to TRBJ1-2; D not certain. The CDR3 sequence is 13 residues long. Trimming took off 8 bases at V and 2 bases at J, with 12 bases between the two ends. Germline CDR1 is MNHEY and CDR2 is SVGEGT. The CDR3 DNA reads as TGTGCCAGCGCAGTGGCTTCAAACTATGGCTACACCTTC. Its translation is CASAVASNYGYTF.

Many counts were recorded for this clonotype. This chain uses TRBV18 with TRBJ1-2; D not resolved. Trimming shortened V by 3 bases and J by 5 bases, and 10 bases separated the two germline ends. This CDR3 has 13 amino acids. In germline, CDR1 is KGHSH, CDR2 LQKENI. CDR3 coding DNA: TGTGCCAGCTCACCTGGGCTGATTTATGGCTACACCTTC. Translated: CASSPGLIYGYTF.

A few counts support this clonotype. The chain combines TRBV12-5 with TRBJ2-7; D is uncertain. The CDR3 length is 14 residues. Germline V gene lookup returns CDR1 LGHNT and CDR2 FRNRAP. The V and J ends lost 1 base and 0 bases respectively, with 7 bases between them. CDR3 residues: CASGLGLRSYEQYF. The CDR3 DNA follows: TGTGCTAGTGGTTTGGGGCTCCGCTCCTACGAGCAGTACTTC.

This clonotype came up a few times. The CDR3 reads CSARGRGGTGELFF. The CDR3 bases are TGCAGTGCTAGAGGCAGGGGTGGCACCGGGGAGCTGTTTTTT. The rearrangement uses TRBV20-1 and TRBJ2-2, with D tentatively TRBD1 (6 bases). V dropped 1 base and J dropped 4 bases, with 10 bases sitting between them. The CDR3 length is 14 residues. Germline lookup yields CDR1 DFQATT and CDR2 SNEGSKA (reference sequence).

This clonotype has at least ten counts. The rearrangement links TRBV4-2 to TRBJ1-5, with TRBD1 matching over 9 bases. Germline loops: CDR1 LGHNA, CDR2 YNFKEQ. J was trimmed by 5 bases and V by 7 bases; bases with no gene match: 15. This CDR3 is 17 amino acids long. CDR3 in amino acids: CASNRDRVLEGYQPQHF. The CDR3 DNA sequence: TGTGCCAGCAACCGGGACAGGGTGTTAGAGGGATATCAGCCCCAGCATTTT.

This clonotype was found many times. In DNA form, the CDR3 reads TGTGCCTGGAGGGCTAGCGGGAGCGGTGAGCAGTACTTC. Translating it yields CAWRASGSGEQYF. The J gene is TRBJ2-7, the V gene TRBV30; 10 bases agree with TRBD2. Germline V CDR1 and CDR2: GTSNPN, SVGIG (reference sequence). This CDR3 region has 13 residues. The V segment lost 3 bases and the J segment 7 bases; nucleotides outside the gene matches: 6.

There are many counts of this clonotype. The V and J genes are TRBV28 and TRBJ2-7, with D possibly matching TRBD1 (6 bases). The V and J ends lost 5 bases and 6 bases respectively, with 11 bases between them. This CDR3 has 12 residues. The V gene's germline CDR1 is MDHEN and CDR2 SYDVKM. CDR3 coding DNA: TGTGCCAGCAGTAGACAGGTAACCGAGCAGTACTTC. Translating gives CASSRQVTEQYF.

This clonotype was recorded many times. The J gene is TRBJ1-2, the V gene TRBV19, with D possibly TRBD1 on 5 matching bases. The CDR3 runs to 15 residues. V was pared by 3 bases and J by 2 bases, with 13 bases between. Germline V CDR1 and CDR2: LNHDA, SQIVND (reference sequence). The CDR3 protein is CASSIYRRANYGYTF. In nucleotides, the CDR3 is TGTGCCAGTAGTATCTACAGGCGGGCGAACTATGGCTACACCTTC.

There are many counts of this clonotype. The chain recombines TRBV6-1 with TRBJ1-2; maybe TRBD1 (5 bases). The V and J ends lost 2 bases and 6 bases respectively, with 16 bases between them. CDR3 length: 15 amino acids. Germline CDR1 reads MNHNS; CDR2 reads SASEGT. This CDR3 reads CASSESRGAFDGYTF. The CDR3 DNA is TGTGCCAGCAGTGAATCGAGGGGCGCCTTTGATGGCTACACCTTC.

This clonotype has just a few counts. The V gene is TRBV18, the J gene TRBJ1-5; D is perhaps TRBD1 (6 bases). This CDR3 region has 16 residues. The V and J ends lost 3 bases and 7 bases respectively, with 19 bases between them. CDR1 and CDR2 from the germline V gene are KGHSH and LQKENI. The CDR3 is CASSPGAGVIGQPQHF. The DNA of the CDR3 is TGTGCCAGCTCACCCGGGGCAGGGGTTATCGGGCAGCCCCAGCATTTT. Full variable domain (outside the CDR3, taken from reference TRBV18 and TRBJ1-5): NAGVMQNPRHLVRRRGQEARLRCSPMKGHSHVYWYRQLPEEGLKFMVYLQKENIIDESGMPKERFSAEFPKEGPSILRIQQVVRGDSAAYFCASSPGAGVIGQPQHFGDGTRLSIL.

The genes are TRBV6-4 and TRBJ2-5, with 8 bases fitting TRBD2. J gave up 2 bases and V 3 bases, and 5 bases lay outside the gene matches. CDR1 and CDR2 (germline): MRHNA, SNTAGT. The CDR3 is made up of 15 amino acids. This CDR3 reads CASSETSGAQETQYF. The CDR3 DNA is TGTGCCAGCAGTGAAACTAGCGGAGCACAAGAGACCCAGTACTTC.

The CDR3 coding sequence is TGTGCCAGCACCCACAGGGGGCAGGGGAGGTACGAGCAGTACTTC. It codes for CASTHRGQGRYEQYF. This chain joins TRBV27 and TRBJ2-7; 9 bases are a match to TRBD1. The germline CDR1 and CDR2 sequences are MNHEY and SMNVEV (reference sequence). V shed 7 bases, J shed 4 bases, and the junction held 11 bases outside the gene matches. This CDR3 spans 15 amino acids.

At least ten counts were recorded for this clonotype. The CDR3: CSAATGTSGETQYF. CDR3 sequence (DNA): TGCAGTGCGGCCACCGGGACTAGTGGGGAGACCCAGTACTTC. The chain uses TRBV20-1 and TRBJ2-5, with 8 positions matching TRBD2. Germline values: CDR1 DFQATT, CDR2 SNEGSKA (reference sequence). The CDR3 runs 14 residues. The J segment lost 5 bases and the V segment lost 6 bases, leaving 11 bases of the junction unmatched.

This clonotype came up a few times. The chain recombines TRBV12-3 or TRBV12-4 with TRBJ1-5; 8 bases map to TRBD1. The V segment lost 1 base and the J segment 7 bases; nucleotides outside the gene matches: 15. The CDR3 sequence is 18 residues long. The CDR3 sequence is CASSLGGSGGSLRQPQHF. In DNA, the CDR3 is TGTGCCAGCAGTTTAGGGGGATCAGGGGGCTCTCTGCGACAGCCCCAGCATTTT.

This clonotype showed up just a few times. The chain is built from TRBV6-2 or TRBV6-3 and TRBJ2-3; 8 bases align to TRBD2. The length of the CDR3 is 16 residues. CDR1 is MNHEY, CDR2 SVGEGT, per germline. Germline trimming cut 7 bases from V and 0 bases from J; bases unmatched to any gene: 9. The CDR3 reads CASTPTSAASTDTQYF. For the CDR3, the DNA is TGTGCCAGCACCCCGACTAGCGCTGCTAGCACAGATACGCAGTATTTT.

This sequence joins TRBV30 and TRBJ1-2; a possible D gene is TRBD1 (6 bases). The CDR3 is 12 amino acids. CDR1 is GTSNPN and CDR2 is SVGIG in the germline V gene (reference sequence). The ends were cut back, 7 bases at V and 4 bases at J, with 13 bases in the middle. The CDR3 DNA sequence: TGTGCCTCGGACAGAGATTTCTATGGCTACACCTTC. Translating gives CASDRDFYGYTF.

The rearrangement joins TRBV6-1 to TRBJ1-1; 7 nucleotides align to TRBD1. Germline CDR1 MNHNS, CDR2 SASEGT. Unmatched junction bases numbered 6, after V lost 4 bases and J lost 7 bases. CDR3 length: 13 residues. CDR3 residues: CASSVTAGGEAFF. CDR3 bases: TGTGCCAGCAGTGTCACAGCAGGGGGTGAAGCTTTCTTT.

This rearrangement joins TRBV20-1 to TRBJ1-6, with 8 bases that match TRBD1. Per germline, CDR1 DFQATT and CDR2 SNEGSKA (reference sequence). With V trimmed by 6 bases and J by 6 bases, 10 bases remained unmatched. This CDR3 is 15 amino acids long. This chain's CDR3 is CSAPNPTGGNSPLHF. CDR3 sequence (DNA): TGCAGTGCCCCTAATCCTACAGGGGGTAATTCACCCCTCCACTTT.

The gene calls are TRBV2 and TRBJ2-7; 7 bases fit TRBD2. The V segment lost 2 bases and the J segment 7 bases; nucleotides outside the gene matches: 2. In germline, CDR1 is SNHLY, CDR2 FYNNEI. The CDR3 length is 12 residues. CDR3 region: CASSEWGGEQYF. The DNA for the CDR3 is TGTGCCAGCAGTGAATGGGGGGGAGAGCAGTACTTC. The full variable domain, in which reference TRBV2 and TRBJ2-7 provide the parts outside the CDR3, is EPEVTQTPSHQVTQMGQEVILRCVPISNHLYFYWYRQILGQKVEFLVSFYNNEISEKSEIFDDQFSVERPDGSNFTLKIRSTKLEDSAMYFCASSEWGGEQYFGPGTRLTVT.